The clone carrying this T cell receptor beta chain has only a few counts. Antigen unknown. This sample was included in a study of identical twins. Study results and caveats: Researchers reported weaker excess twin sharing in beta out-of-frame sequences. High-abundance cord blood beta clonotypes had fewer insertions; memory repertoires showed none.

Trimming cost V 7 bases and J 0 bases, with 18 bases left between them. The CDR3 spans 15 residues. Germline V gives CDR1 DFQATT, CDR2 SNEGSKA (reference sequence). Each CDR3 protein is one row after TCRdb ran MiXCR on the 5' RACE reads. The sample holds about 900,000 distinct CDR3 sequences; 10% to 15% are singletons and the top ten take 1.5% to 2%. This same sample was also part of a study on yellow fever vaccine responses in identical twins.

This chain uses TRBV20-1 with TRBJ1-2; D is uncertain. What was sequenced was PBMCs. This TCR was recovered from a woman in her late teens or twenties in good health. This chain's CDR3 is CSVLTGRRSNYGYTF. Here the CDR3 DNA reads TGCAGTGTGCTAACCGGGAGGAGATCTAACTATGGCTACACCTTC.